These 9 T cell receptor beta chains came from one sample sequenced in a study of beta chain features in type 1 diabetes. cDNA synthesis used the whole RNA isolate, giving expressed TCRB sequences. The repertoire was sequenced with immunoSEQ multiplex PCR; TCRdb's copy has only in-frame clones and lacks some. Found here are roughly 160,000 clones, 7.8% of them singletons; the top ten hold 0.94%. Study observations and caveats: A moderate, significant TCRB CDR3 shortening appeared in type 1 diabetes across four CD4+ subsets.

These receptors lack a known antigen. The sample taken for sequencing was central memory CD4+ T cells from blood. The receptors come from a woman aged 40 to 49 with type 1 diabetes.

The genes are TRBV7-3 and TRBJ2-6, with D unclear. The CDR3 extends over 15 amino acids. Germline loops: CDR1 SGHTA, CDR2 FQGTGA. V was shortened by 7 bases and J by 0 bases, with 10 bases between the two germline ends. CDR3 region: CASTKENSGANVLTF. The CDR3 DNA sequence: TGTGCCAGCACCAAGGAGAACTCTGGGGCCAACGTCCTGACTTTC.

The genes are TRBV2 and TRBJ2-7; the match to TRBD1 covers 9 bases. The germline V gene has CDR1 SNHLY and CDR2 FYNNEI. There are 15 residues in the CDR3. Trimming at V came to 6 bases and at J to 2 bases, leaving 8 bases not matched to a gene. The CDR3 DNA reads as TGTGCCAGCAGATCTGACAGGGGGTTTCCCTACGAGCAGTACTTC. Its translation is CASRSDRGFPYEQYF.

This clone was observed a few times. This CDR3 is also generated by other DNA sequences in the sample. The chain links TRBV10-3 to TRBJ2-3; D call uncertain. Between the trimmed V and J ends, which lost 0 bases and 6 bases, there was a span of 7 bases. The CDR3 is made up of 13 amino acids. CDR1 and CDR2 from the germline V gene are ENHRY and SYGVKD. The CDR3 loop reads CAISESSRDTQYF. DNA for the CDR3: TGTGCCATCAGTGAGTCTTCCCGGGATACGCAGTATTTT.

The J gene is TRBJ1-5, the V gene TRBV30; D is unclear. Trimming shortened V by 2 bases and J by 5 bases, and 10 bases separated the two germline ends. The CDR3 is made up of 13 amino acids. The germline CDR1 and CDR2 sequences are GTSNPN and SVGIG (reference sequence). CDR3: CAWSTNLDQPQHF. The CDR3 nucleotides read TGTGCCTGGAGTACAAATCTGGATCAGCCCCAGCATTTT. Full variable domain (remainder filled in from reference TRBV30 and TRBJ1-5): SQTIHQWPATLVQPVGSPLSLECTVEGTSNPNLYWYRQAAGRGLQLLFYSVGIGQISSEVPQNLSASRPQDRQFILSSKKLLLSDSGFYLCAWSTNLDQPQHFGDGTRLSIL.

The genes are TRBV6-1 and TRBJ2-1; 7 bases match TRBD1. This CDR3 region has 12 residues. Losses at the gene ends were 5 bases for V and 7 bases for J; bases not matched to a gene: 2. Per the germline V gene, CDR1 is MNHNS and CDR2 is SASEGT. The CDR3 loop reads CASSLQGNEQFF. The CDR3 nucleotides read TGTGCCAGCAGTTTACAGGGGAATGAGCAGTTCTTC.

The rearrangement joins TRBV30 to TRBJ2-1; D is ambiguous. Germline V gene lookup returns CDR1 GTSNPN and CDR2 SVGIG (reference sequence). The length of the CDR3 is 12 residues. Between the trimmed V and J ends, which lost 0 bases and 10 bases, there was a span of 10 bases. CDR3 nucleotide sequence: TGTGCCTGGAGTGTACCCCCGGTAGAGCAGTTCTTC. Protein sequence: CAWSVPPVEQFF.

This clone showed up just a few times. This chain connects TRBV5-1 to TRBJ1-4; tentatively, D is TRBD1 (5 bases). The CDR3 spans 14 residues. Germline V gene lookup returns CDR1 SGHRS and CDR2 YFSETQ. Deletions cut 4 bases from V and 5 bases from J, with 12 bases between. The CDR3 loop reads CASSTDTGNEKLFF. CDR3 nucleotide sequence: TGCGCCAGCAGCACGGACACTGGGAATGAAAAACTGTTTTTT.

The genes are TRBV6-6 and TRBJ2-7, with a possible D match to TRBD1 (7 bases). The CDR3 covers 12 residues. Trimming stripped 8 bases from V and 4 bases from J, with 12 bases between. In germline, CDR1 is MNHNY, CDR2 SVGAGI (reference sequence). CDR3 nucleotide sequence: TGTGCCAGCGGGGCAGGGGGGTACGAGCAGTACTTC. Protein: CASGAGGYEQYF.

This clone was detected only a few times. CDR3 DNA: TGTGCCAGCAGCTTAGCAGACAGGGGAAAACTGTTTTTT. Translating gives CASSLADRGKLFF. This sequence joins TRBV7-2 and TRBJ1-4; TRBD1 matches 8 bases. Germline values: CDR1 SGHTA, CDR2 FQGNSA. Losses at the gene ends were 0 bases for V and 10 bases for J; bases not matched to a gene: 1. This CDR3 spans 13 amino acids. Complete variable domain (other parts from reference TRBV7-2 and TRBJ1-4): GAGVSQSPSNKVTEKGKDVELRCDPISGHTALYWYRQSLGQGLEFLIYFQGNSAPDKSGLPSDRFSAERTGGSVSTLTIQRTQQEDSAVYLCASSLADRGKLFFGSGTQLSVL.